One sample yielded the 14 T cell receptor beta chains listed below, sequenced in a study. Treg sorting used a CD4+CD25+CD127-/low gate. MiXCR, run by TCRdb on the 5' RACE reads, gives a single entry per CDR3 protein. The repertoire includes about 32,000 distinct CDR3 sequences, over 25% of them detected once, and 2% to 2.5% sits in the top ten. Material: tumor-infiltrating Tregs sorted from the breast tumor. Receptor source: a female donor with breast cancer.

This clonotype was counted a few times. A much bigger clone sits one base away, suggesting this may be a read error. This sequence joins TRBV12-3 or TRBV12-4 and TRBJ2-1; 7 nucleotides agree with TRBD2. This CDR3 is 16 amino acids long. The chain's CDR3 is CVSSPIGGRAFNEQFF. The CDR3, as DNA: TGTGTCAGCAGTCCTATTGGGGGGAGGGCCTTCAATGAGCAGTTCTTC.

With respect to this clonotype: This may be a read error: a much more frequent sequence differs by one nucleotide. This chain connects TRBV28 to TRBJ2-7; 11 nucleotides agree with TRBD2. Germline V lookup: CDR1 MDHEN, CDR2 SYDVKM. The CDR3 extends over 18 amino acids. The CDR3 DNA sequence: TGTGCCAGCAGTTTATCCGGATCGGGACTAGCGGACTCCTACGAGCGGTACTTC. Translating it yields CASSLSGSGLADSYERYF.

There are a few counts of this clonotype. The rearrangement joins TRBV7-6 to TRBJ1-1, with 9 positions matching TRBD1. J lost 1 base, V lost 3 bases, and 3 bases had no gene match. From germline, CDR1 is SGHVS and CDR2 FNYEAQ. The CDR3 is 15 residues long. The DNA for the CDR3 is TGTGCCAGCAGCTTCCCGACAGGGGGGAACACTGAAGCTTTCTTT. Its protein product is CASSFPTGGNTEAFF.

This clonotype came up a few times. This chain connects TRBV29-1 to TRBJ2-7; D assignment may be TRBD1 or TRBD2 (5 bases each). Trimming removed 4 bases at V and 4 bases at J, with 14 bases between. The germline gives CDR1 SQVTM, CDR2 ANQGSEA. The CDR3 contains 13 residues. Here the CDR3 DNA reads TGCAGCGTTGCCCGGGGTGAGGGGTACGAGCAGTACTTC. Its protein product is CSVARGEGYEQYF.

This clonotype has ten or more counts. The chain couples TRBV6-5 to TRBJ2-3; 10 bases map to TRBD2. The CDR3 covers 14 residues. Unmatched junction bases numbered 3, after V lost 6 bases and J lost 3 bases. Germline V lookup: CDR1 MNHEY, CDR2 SVGAGI. The DNA for the CDR3 is TGTGCCAGCAGCGAACTAGCGGGGACAGATACGCAGTATTTT. Its protein is CASSELAGTDTQYF.

The J gene is TRBJ2-1, the V gene TRBV7-9; 8 positions match TRBD1. The V and J ends lost 4 bases and 4 bases, in that order; junction bases with no gene match: 6. The germline CDR1 and CDR2 sequences are SEHNR and FQNEAQ (reference sequence). CDR3 length equals 15 residues. The CDR3 loop is CASSSAGTGYNEQFF. CDR3 DNA sequence: TGTGCCAGCAGCTCTGCCGGGACAGGTTACAATGAGCAGTTCTTC.

The table lists this clonotype with many counts. This chain links TRBV30 with TRBJ2-5; TRBD2 matches at 14 bases. Germline CDR1 GTSNPN, CDR2 SVGIG (reference sequence). Germline trimming cut 3 bases from V and 3 bases from J; bases unmatched to any gene: 3. The CDR3 consists of 15 residues. The CDR3 region is CAWSQGLAGEETQYF. CDR3 DNA: TGTGCCTGGAGCCAGGGACTAGCGGGAGAAGAGACCCAGTACTTC.

The rearrangement joins TRBV10-1 to TRBJ2-7, with 7 bases aligning to TRBD1. V was pared by 6 bases and J by 0 bases, with 2 bases of the junction left unmatched. Per the germline V gene, CDR1 is WNHNN and CDR2 is SYGVQD (reference sequence). This CDR3 has 13 amino acids. The CDR3 region is CASSGQVSYEQYF. CDR3 coding DNA: TGCGCCAGCAGCGGACAGGTCTCCTACGAGCAGTACTTC.

This clonotype came up many times. The rearrangement uses TRBV6-1 and TRBJ1-5; D not resolved. The germline CDR1 and CDR2 sequences are MNHNS and SASEGT. Deletions cut 6 bases from V and 0 bases from J, with 12 bases between. The CDR3 covers 15 residues. CDR3 DNA: TGTGCCAGCAGAAACGGACCAGTTAGCAATCAGCCCCAGCATTTT. Its translation is CASRNGPVSNQPQHF.

This clonotype was recorded at least ten times. The genes are TRBV12-3 or TRBV12-4 and TRBJ2-7, with 8 bases that match TRBD1. J lost 3 bases, V lost 1 base, and 11 bases had no gene match. The CDR3 covers 17 residues. The CDR3 DNA follows: TGTGCCAGCAGTTTAGGGCAGAGGACAGGGCGTTTCTACGAGCAGTACTTC. Protein product: CASSLGQRTGRFYEQYF.

In its sample, this clonotype was seen many times. This chain connects TRBV12-3 or TRBV12-4 to TRBJ1-1, with D unclear. The CDR3 has 15 amino acids. Trimming shortened V by 3 bases and J by 6 bases, and 17 bases separated the two germline ends. CDR3 residues: CASSFVGMNHAEAFF. CDR3 coding DNA: TGTGCCAGCAGTTTCGTGGGAATGAACCACGCTGAAGCTTTCTTT.

CDR3: CATSRDGALREYEQYF. DNA of the CDR3: TGTGCCACCAGCAGAGATGGGGCCCTACGGGAATACGAGCAGTACTTC. The chain is built from TRBV15 and TRBJ2-7, with D perhaps assigned TRBD1 or TRBD2 (5 bases each). The CDR3 has 16 amino acids. The germline V gene has CDR1 LNHNV and CDR2 YYDKDF (reference sequence). The germline V and J ends were trimmed by 0 bases and 4 bases, with 16 bases remaining between them.

A word on this clonotype: This may be a read error: a much more frequent sequence differs by one nucleotide. The V gene is TRBV12-3 or TRBV12-4, the J gene TRBJ1-3; TRBD1 might be the D (5 bases). The CDR3 is made up of 15 amino acids. The CDR3 DNA is TGTGCCAGCAGTCCGCGGGGGGGAGGTGGAAACTCCATATATTTT. It is translated as CASSPRGGGGNSIYF.

Many counts were recorded for this clonotype. The DNA for the CDR3 is TGTGCCAGCTCACCCCGGACTAGCGGGTACTACGAGCAGTACTTC. This gives the protein CASSPRTSGYYEQYF. The rearrangement links TRBV18 to TRBJ2-7; 11 positions match TRBD2. This CDR3 contains 15 residues. After removal of 3 bases from V and 3 bases from J, the junction contained 4 bases not matched to a gene. CDR1 is KGHSH and CDR2 is LQKENI in the germline V gene. Variable domain in full (rest from reference TRBV18 and TRBJ2-7): NAGVMQNPRHLVRRRGQEARLRCSPMKGHSHVYWYRQLPEEGLKFMVYLQKENIIDESGMPKERFSAEFPKEGPSILRIQQVVRGDSAAYFCASSPRTSGYYEQYFGPGTRLTVT.